The 5 T cell receptor beta chains below come from one sample, sequenced in a study of healthy donors' naive CD4 and CD8 T cells. TCR libraries were built from 450 to 650 ng of total RNA by linear amplification. MiXCR, applied by TCRdb to the reads, yields one record per CDR3 protein. The data hold about 180,000 distinct CDR3 sequences, with under 85% observed a single time. The sequenced material came from naive CD4+ and CD8+ T cells sorted from blood, pooled from several donors. The origin of the receptors is a pool of human donors in good health; the sample pools cells from several healthy donors.

This chain connects TRBV30 to TRBJ2-7; no clear D gene. Deletions cut 1 base from V and 3 bases from J, with 16 bases between. Germline CDR1 GTSNPN, CDR2 SVGIG (reference sequence). CDR3 size: 15 residues. The CDR3 sequence is CAWSELSSTGYEQYF. In DNA form, the CDR3 reads TGTGCCTGGAGTGAGCTCTCCTCCACCGGCTACGAGCAGTACTTC.

A few counts support this clonotype. J is TRBJ1-1 and V is TRBV11-1; TRBD1 is a possible D gene (6 bases). Trimming stripped 5 bases from V and 7 bases from J, with 17 bases between. The germline CDR1 and CDR2 sequences are SGHAT and FQDESV (reference sequence). The CDR3 consists of 14 residues. The CDR3 loop is CASSAYDRPGEAFF. CDR3 coding DNA: TGTGCCAGCAGCGCCTACGACAGGCCCGGTGAAGCTTTCTTT.

The rearrangement uses TRBV6-6 and TRBJ2-3; no reliable D call. The CDR3 length is 14 residues. The germline gives CDR1 MNHNY, CDR2 SVGAGI (reference sequence). The ends were cut back, 7 bases at V and 1 base at J, with 12 bases in the middle. CDR3 sequence reads: CASTEVWGTDTQYF. The DNA of the CDR3 is TGTGCCAGCACTGAAGTCTGGGGCACAGATACGCAGTATTTT.

The V call is TRBV12-3 or TRBV12-4, the J call TRBJ1-1; D uncertain. V was trimmed by 7 bases and J by 1 base, leaving 13 bases between them. The CDR3 has 14 amino acids. The CDR3: CASTNGLRNTEAFF. The DNA of the CDR3 is TGTGCCAGCACTAATGGCCTCCGGAACACTGAAGCTTTCTTT.

The chain is built from TRBV2 and TRBJ2-1; 9 bases match TRBD1. CDR1 and CDR2 from the germline V gene are SNHLY and FYNNEI. V dropped 3 bases and J dropped 8; count of bases not matched to a gene: 8. The CDR3 has 15 residues. The CDR3 here is CASSDWGQGYYEQFF. The CDR3 DNA sequence: TGTGCCAGCAGTGATTGGGGACAGGGATATTATGAGCAGTTCTTC.